This TCR beta chain is drawn from a study of blood T cells in healthy people across ages. Primed by a sample-barcoded 5' primer and a J-beta primer mix, a second PCR proceeded for roughly 6 to 12 cycles. TCRdb independently ran MiXCR on the 5' RACE reads; one entry per CDR3 protein. The table shows around 1,800,000 distinct CDR3 sequences, with about 39% occurring only once. This sequence was found in a human donor in good health. Sequencing was carried out using blood.

CDR3 residues: CSVEGLAETPRDEQFF. CDR3 in DNA: TGCAGCGTTGAGGGACTAGCGGAGACCCCAAGGGATGAGCAGTTCTTC. The chain carries TRBV29-1 and TRBJ2-1; 11 nucleotides agree with TRBD2. This CDR3 contains 16 residues. CDR1 and CDR2 from the germline V gene are SQVTM and ANQGSEA. V was clipped by 3 bases and J by 8 bases; unmatched bases: 12.